Below, one TCR beta chain is given with its context. This specimen belongs to a study of blood T cell repertoires in COVID-19. The CDR3 is 14 residues long. The V gene's germline CDR1 is MNHEY and CDR2 SMNVEV (reference sequence). Trimming left V 5 bases short and J 8 bases short, with 18 bases between. Repertoires were generated with immunoSEQ multiplex PCR, while TCRdb's copy carries only in-frame clones and drops some. Of some 64,000 clones listed, 72% are singletons. Sequencing input: peripheral blood. The clonotype originates from a woman aged 70-85 years with COVID-19, enrolled during active disease. The chain carries TRBV27 and TRBJ1-2; tentative D call: TRBD1 (5 bases). The CDR3 DNA follows: TGTGCCAGCAGTACCGGGACTGCCTTAGGGGGCTACACCTTC. Protein sequence: CASSTGTALGGYTF.